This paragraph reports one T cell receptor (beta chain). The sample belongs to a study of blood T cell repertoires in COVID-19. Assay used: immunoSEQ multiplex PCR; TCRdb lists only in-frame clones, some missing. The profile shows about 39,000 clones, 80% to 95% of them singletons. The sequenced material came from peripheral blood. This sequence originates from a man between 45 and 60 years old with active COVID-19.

The DNA of the CDR3 is TGCAGTGCTAGTTTCGGTTTGGGCTCCGCTAATGAAAAACTGTTTTTT. The encoded protein is CSASFGLGSANEKLFF. V and J are TRBV20-1 and TRBJ1-4; D remains unclear. Trimming removed 3 bases at V and 3 bases at J, with 17 bases between. The germline CDR1 and CDR2 sequences are DFQATT and SNEGSKA (reference sequence). The CDR3 runs 16 residues.